This T cell receptor (beta chain) was observed in a study of cytomegalovirus exposure and HLA in healthy donors. Study background: Unique TCRs numbering around 80 million, obtained from HLA-typed donors, made up an early data release.

It was with 60 Vbeta and 13 Jbeta primers that the PCR ran. Produced via immunoSEQ multiplex PCR; TCRdb's table is partial and in-frame only. Of 200,000 to 250,000 clones in the sample, around 79% were seen once. Study-level points and caveats: Researchers reported that three CMV-associated chains were confirmed in vitro as CMV antigen-specific. Among TCR sequences, most were rare, though some public TCRs appeared in many donors. Later analysis associated a missense DCLRE1C variant with TCR beta V- and J-gene trimming.

Note on this clone: The antigen is unknown.

The sequenced sample consisted of PBMCs. This TCR was sampled from a man aged 18 to 30 in good health and CMV-seronegative.

DNA of the CDR3: TGTGCCAGCACCGCGACAGGGATTTATGGCTACACCTTC. It codes for CASTATGIYGYTF. The rearrangement joins TRBV13 to TRBJ1-2, with 7 bases fitting TRBD1. Trimming removed 7 bases from V and 5 bases from J; junction bases left unmatched: 7. The germline V gene has CDR1 PRHDT and CDR2 FYEKMQ (reference sequence). The CDR3 loop spans 13 amino acids.